Listed below are T cell receptor beta chains from one sample, sequenced in a study of brain T cells in children with intractable seizures. Profiling relied on immunoSEQ multiplex PCR, and the TCRdb table lists in-frame clones only, not all of them. The sample comprises hundreds of thousands of clones, about 93% of which are singletons, and under 7% rests with the top ten. The specimen was peripheral blood, collected more than 4 months after surgery. The receptors here all came from a boy younger than two with tuberous sclerosis and intractable seizures. The CDR3 runs from the conserved cysteine through the conserved F or W. D genes are given only for firm matches. Some rows have no size entry. The others give once, few or many, or a class for an expanded clone.

J gene,D gene,clone size,V gene,CDR3 DNA,CDR3 protein
TRBJ2-1,.,.,TRBV25-1,TGTGCCAGCGGCCCACTTCGGGACAAAGACAGGTACAATGAGCAGTTCTTC,CASGPLRDKDRYNEQFF
TRBJ1-2,.,.,TRBV7-9,TGTGCCAGCAGCTTCGGGTTAAACTATGGCTACACCTTC,CASSFGLNYGYTF
TRBJ1-5,.,.,TRBV18,TGTGCCAGCGGAAGATCAGGGGATAATCAGCCCCAGCATTTT,CASGRSGDNQPQHF
TRBJ1-2,TRBD1,.,TRBV30,TGTGCCTGGAGTAAGGGGGCAGGGGTAGTCTACACCTTC,CAWSKGAGVVYTF
TRBJ2-7,.,.,TRBV11-2,TGTGCCAGCAGCTACGTACGGCGGGAGCAGTACTTC,CASSYVRREQYF
TRBJ1-5,.,.,TRBV1,TGCACCAGCAGCCCCCTAATGAGGTGGGGGGTTAGCAATCAGCCCCAGCATTTT,CTSSPLMRWGVSNQPQHF
TRBJ1-1,.,.,TRBV6-5,TGTGCCAGCATGAGTCACCAGAACACTGAAGCTTTCTTT,CASMSHQNTEAFF
TRBJ2-7,TRBD1,.,TRBV25-1,TGTGCCAGCAGTGAAACGACAGGGAACGAGCAGTACTTC,CASSETTGNEQYF
TRBJ2-7,.,once,TRBV4-2,TGTGCCAGCACCCTAGAGGTTGGTACGCATAACGAGCAGTACTTC,CASTLEVGTHNEQYF
TRBJ2-7,.,.,TRBV14,TGTGCCAGCAGCCAAGCTGTTCGCGGCAGCGAGCAGTACTTC,CASSQAVRGSEQYF
TRBJ1-4,.,once,TRBV7-9,TGTGCCAGCAGCTTAGCGGGGGCCAGAGCCGAAAAACTGTTTTTT,CASSLAGARAEKLFF
TRBJ1-6,.,once,TRBV5-5,TGTGCCAGCAGCTTGGAAGGACATGAAACCTATAATTCACCCCTCCACTTT,CASSLEGHETYNSPLHF
TRBJ2-5,TRBD2,.,TRBV7-8,TGTGCCAGCCGCGGGGGGACTCGCGGGGGGCGGGTAGAGACCCAGTACTTC,CASRGGTRGGRVETQYF
TRBJ2-7,TRBD2,.,TRBV2,TGTGCCAGCAGTGAAGCGCTTGACAGCGGGAGATCCCACGAGCAGTACTTC,CASSEALDSGRSHEQYF
TRBJ2-1,.,.,TRBV6-6,TGTGCCAGCAGTACTAGGCGCAGTGAGCAGTTCTTC,CASSTRRSEQFF
TRBJ1-4,.,.,TRBV3-1/TRBV3-2,TGTGCCAGCAGCCAAGTAGACAGGAATCGTGAAAAACTGTTTTTT,CASSQVDRNREKLFF
TRBJ1-1,TRBD1,.,TRBV2,TGTGCCAGCAGTGCTGCGACAGGGGGGCGGACTGAAGCTTTCTTT,CASSAATGGRTEAFF
TRBJ2-2,.,.,TRBV5-1,TGCGCCAGCAGCTCCCGGCGGCACAACACCGGGGAGCTGTTTTTT,CASSSRRHNTGELFF
TRBJ2-1,TRBD2,.,TRBV30,TGTGCCTGGAGTGGACTAGCCAACCTGGCAAGCTCCTACAATGAGCAGTTCTTC,CAWSGLANLASSYNEQFF
TRBJ2-1,.,.,TRBV9,TGTGCCAGCAGCGGATTTAACGGGAACCTCAATGAGCAGTTCTTC,CASSGFNGNLNEQFF
TRBJ1-2,TRBD1,.,TRBV14,TGTGCCAGCAGCCAAGATTTTGGCCTTTGGACAGGGGGCGCGTTGACCTATGGCTACACCTTC,CASSQDFGLWTGGALTYGYTF
TRBJ2-3,TRBD2,.,TRBV6-6,TGTGCCAGCAGCGCTACCGGGAGCGGGGCAGATACGCAGTATTTT,CASSATGSGADTQYF
TRBJ1-2,TRBD1,.,TRBV4-1,TGCGCCAGCAGCCAGTTAACCGGGACAGCTAACTATGGCTACACCTTC,CASSQLTGTANYGYTF
TRBJ2-1,.,.,TRBV30,TGTGCCTGGAGCCAGCGACCAAGAAACTACAATGAGCAGTTCTTC,CAWSQRPRNYNEQFF